The next 9 T cell receptor beta chains were all read from a single sample in a study of blood T cell repertoires in COVID-19. Profiling relied on immunoSEQ multiplex PCR, and the TCRdb table lists in-frame clones only, not all of them. The data hold 150,000 to 200,000 clones, with approximately 90% observed a single time. Input material: peripheral blood. The receptors derive from a human donor in a cohort sampled during active COVID-19.

The chain recombines TRBV7-9 with TRBJ2-1; 11 positions agree with TRBD2. CDR1 is SEHNR and CDR2 is FQNEAQ in the germline V gene (reference sequence). V was pared by 4 bases and J by 1 base, with 3 bases of the junction left unmatched. CDR3 length equals 16 residues. The CDR3 sequence: CASSYLAGGSYNEQFF. The CDR3 DNA reads as TGTGCCAGCAGCTACCTAGCGGGAGGATCCTACAATGAGCAGTTCTTC.

The chain has TRBV18 and TRBJ2-1; 14 nucleotides agree with TRBD2. Germline CDR1 is KGHSH and CDR2 is LQKENI. The length of the CDR3 is 17 residues. V was pared by 3 bases and J by 5 bases, with 6 bases of the junction left unmatched. CDR3 in amino acids: CASSPWTSGRSHNEQFF. CDR3 coding DNA: TGTGCCAGCTCACCGTGGACTAGCGGGAGGTCACACAATGAGCAGTTCTTC.

The V gene is TRBV27, the J gene TRBJ2-6; tentatively, D is TRBD2 (5 bases). The germline gives CDR1 MNHEY, CDR2 SMNVEV (reference sequence). The V and J ends lost 2 bases and 0 bases respectively, with 8 bases between them. The CDR3 runs to 16 residues. CDR3 protein: CASSLRRGSGANVLTF. CDR3 nucleotide sequence: TGTGCCAGCAGTTTACGACGGGGCTCTGGGGCCAACGTCCTGACTTTC.

The J gene is TRBJ2-1, the V gene TRBV24-1; D remains ambiguous. Per the germline V gene, CDR1 is KGHDR and CDR2 is SFDVKD. CDR3 size: 16 residues. With 2 bases removed from V and 4 bases from J, the gap between germline ends came to 14 bases. The CDR3 region has the DNA TGTGCCACCAGTGATTACGTTGGCGGAGATTACAATGAGCAGTTCTTC. Translating gives CATSDYVGGDYNEQFF.

The chain recombines TRBV7-9 with TRBJ1-1; 7 nucleotides line up with TRBD1. V was pared by 1 base and J by 11 bases, with 4 bases of the junction left unmatched. The V gene's germline CDR1 is SEHNR and CDR2 FQNEAQ (reference sequence). CDR3 length: 12 residues. CDR3: CASSLVPGGAFF. CDR3 DNA: TGTGCCAGCAGCTTAGTCCCAGGGGGTGCTTTCTTT.

V and J are TRBV7-9 and TRBJ1-5, with D perhaps TRBD1 (5 bases). With 4 bases removed from V and 4 bases from J, the gap between germline ends came to 14 bases. The CDR3 totals 15 residues. The germline gives CDR1 SEHNR, CDR2 FQNEAQ (reference sequence). CDR3 protein: CASSSDTSENQPQHF. CDR3 nucleotides: TGTGCCAGCAGCTCGGACACGTCTGAGAATCAGCCCCAGCATTTT.

This clone showed up just a few times. This chain connects TRBV4-3 to TRBJ2-6; the D is unclear. The CDR3 runs 15 residues. Germline V CDR1 and CDR2: LGHNA, YSLEER. V lost 4 bases, J lost 2 bases, and 9 bases lay in between. The CDR3 protein is CASSPTVAGANVLTF. The DNA for the CDR3 is TGCGCCAGCAGCCCCACCGTAGCTGGGGCCAACGTCCTGACTTTC.

As regards this clone: Relative to the germline gene, one junction end is altered; a read error may explain this. This chain links TRBV27 with TRBJ2-2; 8 bases are shared with TRBD1. The V gene's germline CDR1 is MNHEY and CDR2 SMNVEV (reference sequence). The CDR3 runs 14 residues. The CDR3 DNA sequence: TGTGCCAGCAGAGACAGGGGCTCCACCAGGGAGCTGTTTTTT. This sequence encodes CASRDRGSTRELFF.

The chain joins TRBV3-1 (or the pseudogene TRBV3-2) to TRBJ2-7; the D gene is possibly TRBD1 (6 bases). Germline V lookup: CDR1 LGHDT, CDR2 YNNKEL (reference sequence). This CDR3 is built from 15 residues. V was pared by 1 base and J by 4 bases, with 14 bases between. Written as DNA, the CDR3 is TGTGCCAGCAGCCAAGTGCGGGCAGGGACATACGAGCAGTACTTC. It specifies CASSQVRAGTYEQYF.